The 25 T cell receptor beta chains in this list originate from one sample, sequenced in a study of cytomegalovirus exposure and HLA in healthy donors. PCR used 60 Vbeta primers and 13 Jbeta primers. The assay was immunoSEQ multiplex PCR, and TCRdb's table has in-frame clones only and misses some. The sample holds 100,000 or so clones; under 85% are singletons and the top ten take 1% to 1.5%. The sequenced sample consisted of PBMCs. The source is a man in his forties in good health and CMV-seronegative.

The rearrangement links TRBV11-3 to TRBJ1-4; weak D call: TRBD1 (6 bases). This CDR3 has 16 residues. The germline V and J ends were trimmed by 5 bases and 0 bases, with 13 bases remaining between them. CDR1 is SGHNT and CDR2 is YENEEA in the germline V gene. The CDR3 region is CASSPSRQATNEKLFF. In DNA, the CDR3 is TGTGCCAGCAGCCCTAGTCGACAGGCAACTAATGAAAAACTGTTTTTT.

V and J are TRBV27 and TRBJ2-6; D might be TRBD2 (7 bases). The germline V gene encodes CDR1 MNHEY and CDR2 SMNVEV (reference sequence). With 6 bases removed from V and 0 bases from J, the gap between germline ends came to 18 bases. The CDR3 spans 18 residues. The CDR3 region is CASSGGRSGSSGANVLTF. CDR3 bases: TGTGCCAGCAGCGGGGGGCGGTCGGGAAGCTCTGGGGCCAACGTCCTGACTTTC.

The table lists this clone with a few counts. The rearrangement uses TRBV19 and TRBJ2-4; 8 positions match TRBD2. Unmatched junction bases numbered 3, after V lost 3 bases and J lost 5 bases. The CDR3 consists of 14 residues. CDR1 is LNHDA and CDR2 is SQIVND in the germline V gene (reference sequence). This CDR3 reads CASSIIGGENIQYF. The DNA for the CDR3 is TGTGCCAGTAGTATCATCGGGGGGGAAAACATTCAGTACTTC.

The rearrangement joins TRBV7-9 to TRBJ2-7; 8 bases are a match to TRBD2. With V trimmed by 7 bases and J by 6 bases, 11 bases remained unmatched. Looked up from germline, CDR1 is SEHNR and CDR2 is FQNEAQ (reference sequence). This CDR3 comprises 14 residues. The CDR3: CASTPPGGGGEQYF. DNA for the CDR3: TGTGCCAGCACCCCCCCGGGGGGGGGAGGCGAGCAGTACTTC.

V gene TRBV4-1 combines with J gene TRBJ1-2; D is unresolved. V was cut by 1 base and J by 5 bases, with 14 bases left in between. Germline V CDR1 and CDR2: MGHRA, YSYEKL. The CDR3 is made up of 15 amino acids. Here the CDR3 reads CASSQGGLVGYGYTF. The DNA of the CDR3 is TGCGCCAGCAGCCAAGGAGGGTTGGTTGGGTATGGCTACACCTTC.

The chain combines TRBV4-2 with TRBJ2-5; D not resolved. Trimming cost V 4 bases and J 2 bases, with 11 bases left between them. This CDR3 comprises 14 residues. The germline V gene has CDR1 LGHNA and CDR2 YNFKEQ. The CDR3 nucleotides are TGTGCCAGCAGCCTTAGACTGCGTCAAGAGACCCAGTACTTC. Protein sequence: CASSLRLRQETQYF.

The rearrangement uses TRBV10-3 and TRBJ2-3, with D maybe TRBD2 (6 bases). Germline V gene data show CDR1 as ENHRY and CDR2 as SYGVKD. CDR3 length equals 13 residues. V was pared by 7 bases and J by 2 bases, with 10 bases between. CDR3 sequence: CAIMGGLTDTQYF. CDR3 sequence (DNA): TGTGCCATCATGGGGGGACTCACAGATACGCAGTATTTT.

The gene calls are TRBV7-9 and TRBJ1-4; a weak D match, TRBD1 (6 bases). Germline CDR1 is SEHNR and CDR2 is FQNEAQ (reference sequence). Trimming pared 7 bases from V and 8 bases from J, leaving 14 bases between. The CDR3 covers 13 residues. The DNA of the CDR3 is TGTGCCAGCACCCGGGGGGGCGGCGAAAAACTGTTTTTT. It is translated as CASTRGGGEKLFF.

The V and J genes are TRBV10-3 and TRBJ2-2; D remains unclear. The CDR3 contains 15 residues. Germline loops: CDR1 ENHRY, CDR2 SYGVKD. Trimming left V 4 bases short and J 0 bases short, with 9 bases between. CDR3 DNA sequence: TGTGCCATCAGTGTTTTTGCTACGAACACCGGGGAGCTGTTTTTT. Translating it yields CAISVFATNTGELFF.

This chain uses TRBV7-9 with TRBJ2-6; D ambiguous. Germline V CDR1 and CDR2: SEHNR, FQNEAQ (reference sequence). The CDR3 length is 15 residues. V was pared by 2 bases and J by 1 base, with 6 bases between. For the CDR3, the DNA is TGTGCCAGCAGCTTATGGCCTTCTGGGGCCAACGTCCTGACTTTC. Translation: CASSLWPSGANVLTF.

In regard to this clone: Other DNA sequences from this sample encode an identical CDR3 as well. This rearrangement joins TRBV15 to TRBJ2-7; 11 bases are shared with TRBD1. The CDR3 is 15 residues long. Germline values: CDR1 LNHNV, CDR2 YYDKDF (reference sequence). The V and J ends lost 1 base and 4 bases, in that order; junction bases with no gene match: 3. CDR3 DNA: TGTGCCACCAGCAGAGGTGGACAGGGGGCTTACGAGCAGTACTTC. Encoded protein: CATSRGGQGAYEQYF.

Comments on this clone: A read error may produce the germline difference seen at one junction end. The chain carries TRBV6-5 and TRBJ1-2, with D possibly TRBD1 on 6 matching bases. The V gene's germline CDR1 is MNHEY and CDR2 SVGAGI. This CDR3 region has 13 residues. The chain's CDR3 is CASVGQLNYGHTF. CDR3 nucleotides: TGTGCCAGTGTGGGACAACTTAACTATGGCCACACCTTC.

The chain combines TRBV9 with TRBJ2-2; 14 bases match TRBD2. CDR3 length: 16 residues. Germline CDR1 SGDLS, CDR2 YYNGEE. Germline trimming cut 3 bases from V and 4 bases from J; bases unmatched to any gene: 2. The DNA of the CDR3 is TGTGCCAGCAGCGGACTAGCGGGGGGGTCCACCGGGGAGCTGTTTTTT. It yields the protein CASSGLAGGSTGELFF.

The rearrangement uses TRBV4-1 and TRBJ2-2, with 11 bases aligning to TRBD2. The V gene end was trimmed by 0 bases and the J gene end by 8 bases; junction bases not matched to a gene: 8. Germline V CDR1 and CDR2: MGHRA, YSYEKL. This CDR3 region has 17 residues. For the CDR3, the DNA is TGCGCCAGCAGCCAAGAGGGGACTAGCGGAGTTTCTGGGGAGCTGTTTTTT. Translation gives CASSQEGTSGVSGELFF.

This clone occurred once. V and J are TRBV19 and TRBJ1-5; possible D gene TRBD1, 6 bases. CDR3 length equals 15 residues. Germline assignment: CDR1 LNHDA and CDR2 SQIVND (reference sequence). Trimming removed 3 bases from V and 3 bases from J, with 12 bases in between. CDR3 sequence: CASSMQQGNNQPQHF. CDR3 bases: TGTGCCAGTAGTATGCAACAGGGAAACAATCAGCCCCAGCATTTT.

This clone was detected a few times. This same CDR3 is encoded by further DNA sequences in the sample. V is TRBV7-9 and J is TRBJ1-1, with D unclear. V dropped 3 bases and J dropped 5 bases, with 16 bases sitting between them. The CDR3 is made up of 15 amino acids. The germline CDR1 and CDR2 sequences are SEHNR and FQNEAQ (reference sequence). For the CDR3, the DNA is TGTGCCAGCAGCTTGGTGCTGGGGAGATGGACTGAAGCTTTCTTT. Translated: CASSLVLGRWTEAFF.

The genes are TRBV7-2 and TRBJ1-2; 9 nucleotides match TRBD1. The V and J ends lost 5 bases and 6 bases, in that order; junction bases with no gene match: 10. This CDR3 contains 15 residues. From germline, CDR1 is SGHTA and CDR2 FQGNSA. In nucleotides, the CDR3 is TGTGCCAGCAGCCCCAGCGGCGGGACAGGGAATGGCTACACCTTC. Its protein product is CASSPSGGTGNGYTF.

V is TRBV6-1 and J is TRBJ1-1; maybe TRBD1 (6 bases). CDR1 and CDR2 from the germline V gene are MNHNS and SASEGT. V dropped 6 bases and J dropped 3 bases, with 14 bases sitting between them. This CDR3 comprises 14 residues. In nucleotides, the CDR3 is TGTGCCAGCAGAAGACAGGAGAGGGACACTGAAGCTTTCTTT. Its protein product is CASRRQERDTEAFF.

This sequence joins TRBV7-8 and TRBJ2-5, with TRBD2 matching 9 bases. Germline CDR1 is SGHVS and CDR2 is FQNEAQ. The CDR3 runs 16 residues. With 2 bases clipped from V and 5 bases from J, the junction kept 9 bases outside the gene matches. The CDR3 sequence: CASSLMAGGAQETQYF. In DNA, the CDR3 is TGTGCCAGCAGCTTAATGGCGGGGGGGGCCCAGGAGACCCAGTACTTC. Looking up the rest from reference TRBV7-8 and TRBJ2-5 gives the full variable domain: GAGVSQSPRYKVAKRGQDVALRCDPISGHVSLFWYQQALGQGPEFLTYFQNEAQLDKSGLPSDRFFAERPEGSVSTLKIQRTQQEDSAVYLCASSLMAGGAQETQYFGPGTRLLVL.

The genes are TRBV19 and TRBJ2-7; 7 bases agree with TRBD2. The CDR3 is 13 amino acids. Germline-derived CDR1 and CDR2 are LNHDA and SQIVND (reference sequence). With V trimmed by 7 bases and J by 5 bases, 8 bases remained unmatched. In DNA form, the CDR3 reads TGTGCCAGTACCCCCGGGCTAGCGGACGAGCAGTACTTC. It translates to CASTPGLADEQYF.

This chain connects TRBV19 to TRBJ2-1; 11 bases agree with TRBD2. Germline loops: CDR1 LNHDA, CDR2 SQIVND (reference sequence). J gave up 3 bases and V 1 base, and 2 bases lay outside the gene matches. CDR3 length equals 16 residues. The DNA of the CDR3 is TGTGCCAGTAGTATAGTTAGCGGGAGGGTCTACAATGAGCAGTTCTTC. The encoded protein is CASSIVSGRVYNEQFF.

This rearrangement joins TRBV27 to TRBJ1-5, with TRBD1 as a possible D gene (6 bases). Germline V gives CDR1 MNHEY, CDR2 SMNVEV (reference sequence). V dropped 3 bases and J dropped 4 bases, with 10 bases sitting between them. The length of the CDR3 is 14 residues. The CDR3 region has the DNA TGTGCCAGCAGTTTGGTCAGGGGTAATCAGCCCCAGCATTTT. Translating gives CASSLVRGNQPQHF.

This chain uses TRBV19 with TRBJ2-7, with D tentatively TRBD1 (6 bases). CDR3 length: 14 residues. The ends were cut back, 5 bases at V and 0 bases at J, with 11 bases in the middle. Germline assignment: CDR1 LNHDA and CDR2 SQIVND (reference sequence). The CDR3 loop reads CASSDRTSSYEQYF. In nucleotides, the CDR3 is TGTGCCAGTAGTGACAGGACGAGCTCCTACGAGCAGTACTTC.

This clone was observed a few times. The chain is built from TRBV6-1 and TRBJ1-2; TRBD1 is a possible D gene (5 bases). Germline CDR1 is MNHNS and CDR2 is SASEGT. The V gene lost 6 bases and the J gene lost 3 bases, with 14 bases spanning the gap. The CDR3 totals 14 residues. The CDR3 coding sequence is TGTGCCAGCAGGCAGGGTGGCAGGGACTATGGCTACACCTTC. This codes for CASRQGGRDYGYTF.

The genes are TRBV19 and TRBJ2-2; no firm D call. The CDR3 covers 16 residues. The V gene lost 4 bases and the J gene lost 3 bases, with 15 bases spanning the gap. Per the germline V gene, CDR1 is LNHDA and CDR2 is SQIVND (reference sequence). Here the CDR3 DNA reads TGTGCCAGTAGTAATGGCCGGGTCCTTTACACCGGGGAGCTGTTTTTT. Translated, it gives CASSNGRVLYTGELFF.